Here is one TCR beta chain with its context. The source of the sample is a study of cytomegalovirus exposure and HLA in healthy donors. The PCR ran on 60 Vbeta and 13 Jbeta primers. Clones were read by immunoSEQ multiplex PCR, and TCRdb kept only the in-frame ones, dropping some. The sample lists about 160,000 clones; 82% were seen once. The specimen was PBMCs. The sequence came from a girl aged 10-17 years in good health and CMV-seropositive.

The CDR3 spells CASRRALGTDTQYF. The CDR3, as DNA: TGCGCCAGCAGGAGGGCCCTTGGCACAGATACGCAGTATTTT. The rearrangement uses TRBV5-1 and TRBJ2-3; TRBD2 might be the D (5 bases). Trimming pared 5 bases from V and 1 base from J, leaving 11 bases between. The CDR3 contains 14 residues. The germline V gene has CDR1 SGHRS and CDR2 YFSETQ.